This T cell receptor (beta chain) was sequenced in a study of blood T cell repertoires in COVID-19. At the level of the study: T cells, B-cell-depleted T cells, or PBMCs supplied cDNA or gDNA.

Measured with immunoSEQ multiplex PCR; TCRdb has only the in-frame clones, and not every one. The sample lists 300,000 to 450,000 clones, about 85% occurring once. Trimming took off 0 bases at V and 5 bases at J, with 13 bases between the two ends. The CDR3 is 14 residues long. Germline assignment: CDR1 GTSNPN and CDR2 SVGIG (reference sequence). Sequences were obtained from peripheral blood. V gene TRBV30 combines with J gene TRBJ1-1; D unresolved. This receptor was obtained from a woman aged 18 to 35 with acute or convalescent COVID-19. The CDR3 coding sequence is TGTGCCTGGAGTGTAATGGCCGGGGTTACTGAAGCTTTCTTT. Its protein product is CAWSVMAGVTEAFF.